This T cell receptor (beta chain) was obtained from a study of radiotherapy plus CTLA-4 blockade in lung cancer (dated by TCRdb to 2016 to 2019). For the study in its entirety: Among enrolled patients, about 17% had an objective response and approximately 30% reached disease control. Broader findings and caveats from the paper: Early dynamic changes in blood T cell clones, together with increased serum interferon-beta after radiation, were reported as the strongest predictors of response. TCR clones derived from tumors expanded in peripheral blood after treatment with radiotherapy and ipilimumab.

Receptor libraries were prepared by the immunoSEQ multiplex PCR assay. This immuneACCESS table, as held by TCRdb, lists in-frame sequences with V and J called but not all clones. Of the missing ones, under half trace to an unresolved V gene in checked studies; the others have no known cause. The sample table lists roughly 75,000 clones, 78% of them with a count of one. In total, the top ten clones hold roughly 22% of the sample. Spanning cysteine to phenylalanine, the CDR3 consists of 16 amino acids. Only CDR3 DNA is held: 48 bases, read in frame from base 1. CDR1 and CDR2 are read off the germline V gene as MGHRA and YSYEKL. The germline ends are 20 bases apart after V is trimmed by 1 base and J by 8 bases. As to this clone: Which antigen it targets is not known. Base qualities were left out, and no much larger clone turns up one base away.

In this study, focal radiation therapy paired with CTLA-4 blockade (ipilimumab) was tested in patients who had chemo-refractory metastatic non-small-cell lung cancer. This chain is built from TRBV4-1 and TRBJ1-1; the D gene assignment is ambiguous. Sequences were derived from peripheral blood, sampled from a patient treated with radiotherapy plus ipilimumab. This clonotype originated in a human donor with non-small cell lung cancer whose response to radiotherapy plus ipilimumab could not be evaluated. Some clones in this sample may be carry-over from other donors' samples. The DNA reads as follows: TGCGCCAGCAGCCAAGCGGGCGGGTGGGGATCATCCGAAGCTTTCTTT. Translated, this gives CASSQAGGWGSSEAFF.